The text below deals with one T cell receptor beta chain. Its antigen is not identified. These data belong to a study of cytomegalovirus exposure and HLA in healthy donors. Study results and limitations: It emerged from a later analysis that several of the most significant clusters appeared to be linked to common viral pathogens.

Germline V gives CDR1 LGHNA, CDR2 YNFKEQ. The CDR3 extends over 13 amino acids. Trimming cost V 3 bases and J 6 bases; bases outside gene matches: 3. 60 Vbeta and 13 Jbeta primers were used in PCR. Using immunoSEQ multiplex PCR, the repertoire was profiled, and TCRdb retains in-frame clones only, with some absent. The table has 120,000 or so clones, 60% to 80% seen once. Regarding donors, all were healthy bone marrow donors. Sequenced input: PBMCs. The receptor was isolated from a man aged 25-45 years in good health and CMV-seronegative. The chain joins TRBV4-2 to TRBJ1-2; 8 bases are a match to TRBD1. The CDR3 region has the DNA TGTGCCAGCAGCCAGACAGGGGAGCATGGCTACACCTTC. Translation: CASSQTGEHGYTF.